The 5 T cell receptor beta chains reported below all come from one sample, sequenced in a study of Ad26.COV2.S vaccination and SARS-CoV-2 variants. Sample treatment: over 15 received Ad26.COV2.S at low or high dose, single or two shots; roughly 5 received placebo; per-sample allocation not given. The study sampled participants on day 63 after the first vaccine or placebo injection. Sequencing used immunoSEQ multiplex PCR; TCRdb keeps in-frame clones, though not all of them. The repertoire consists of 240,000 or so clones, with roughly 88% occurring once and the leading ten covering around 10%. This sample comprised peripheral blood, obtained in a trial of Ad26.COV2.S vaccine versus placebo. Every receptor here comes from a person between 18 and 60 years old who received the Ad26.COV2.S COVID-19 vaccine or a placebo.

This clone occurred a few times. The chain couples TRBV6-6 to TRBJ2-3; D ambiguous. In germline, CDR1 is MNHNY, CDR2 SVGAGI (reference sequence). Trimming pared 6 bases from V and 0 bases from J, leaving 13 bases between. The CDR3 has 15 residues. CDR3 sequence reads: CASRDRRFSTDTQYF. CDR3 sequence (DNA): TGTGCCAGCAGAGACCGGCGGTTTAGCACAGATACGCAGTATTTT.

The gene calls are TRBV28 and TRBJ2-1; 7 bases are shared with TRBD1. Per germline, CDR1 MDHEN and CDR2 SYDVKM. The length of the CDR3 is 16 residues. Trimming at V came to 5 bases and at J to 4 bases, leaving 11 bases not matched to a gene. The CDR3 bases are TGTGCCAGCAGTCCCACGGACAGGTGGAGATACAATGAGCAGTTCTTC. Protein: CASSPTDRWRYNEQFF. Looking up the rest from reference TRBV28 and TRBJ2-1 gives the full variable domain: DVKVTQSSRYLVKRTGEKVFLECVQDMDHENMFWYRQDPGLGLRLIYFSYDVKMKEKGDIPEGYSVSREKKERFSLILESASTNQTSMYLCASSPTDRWRYNEQFFGPGTRLTVL.

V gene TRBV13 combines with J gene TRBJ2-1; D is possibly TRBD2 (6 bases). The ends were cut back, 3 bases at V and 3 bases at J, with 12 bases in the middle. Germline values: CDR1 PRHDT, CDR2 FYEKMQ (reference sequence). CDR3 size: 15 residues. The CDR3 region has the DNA TGTGCCAGCAGCTTGGCGGGGCAGGGCTACAATGAGCAGTTCTTC. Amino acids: CASSLAGQGYNEQFF.

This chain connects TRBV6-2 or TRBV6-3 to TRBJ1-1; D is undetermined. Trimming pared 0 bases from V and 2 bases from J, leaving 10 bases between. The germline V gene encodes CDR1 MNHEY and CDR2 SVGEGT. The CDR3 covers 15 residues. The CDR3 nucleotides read TGTGCCAGCAGTTACTCCTCCACGAGTAACACTGAAGCTTTCTTT. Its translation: CASSYSSTSNTEAFF.

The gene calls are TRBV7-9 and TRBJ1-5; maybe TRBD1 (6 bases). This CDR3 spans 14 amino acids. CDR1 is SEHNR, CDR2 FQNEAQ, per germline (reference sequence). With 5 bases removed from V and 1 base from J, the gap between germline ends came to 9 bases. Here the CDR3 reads CASSRGGSNQPQHF. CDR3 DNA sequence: TGTGCCAGCAGCCGAGGGGGGAGCAATCAGCCCCAGCATTTT.